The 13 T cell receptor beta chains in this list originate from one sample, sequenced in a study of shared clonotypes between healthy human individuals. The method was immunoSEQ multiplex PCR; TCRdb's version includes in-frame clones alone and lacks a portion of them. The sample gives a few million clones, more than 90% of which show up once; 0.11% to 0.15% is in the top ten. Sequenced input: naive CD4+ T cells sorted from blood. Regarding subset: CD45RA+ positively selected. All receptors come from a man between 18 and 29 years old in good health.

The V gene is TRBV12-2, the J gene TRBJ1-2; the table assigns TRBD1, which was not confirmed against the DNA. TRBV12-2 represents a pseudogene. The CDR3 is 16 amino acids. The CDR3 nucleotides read TGTGCAAGTCGCTTAGGGGGACAGGGACCTGACTATGGCTACACCTTC. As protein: CASRLGGQGPDYGYTF.

CDR3 nucleotides: TGTGCCAGCAGGGGGGTGGCGGGGCGCGGCTACACCTTC. As protein: CASRGVAGRGYTF. The J gene is TRBJ1-2, the V gene TRBV28; D might be TRBD1 (5 bases). V lost 6 bases and J lost 8, with 16 bases in between. The CDR3 extends over 13 amino acids. Per germline, CDR1 MDHEN and CDR2 SYDVKM.

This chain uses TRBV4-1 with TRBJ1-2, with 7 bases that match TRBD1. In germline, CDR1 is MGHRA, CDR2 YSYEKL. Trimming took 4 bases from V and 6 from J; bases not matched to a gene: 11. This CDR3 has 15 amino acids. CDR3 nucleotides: TGCGCCAGCAGCCTCATGCAGGGGGAAAGGGATGGCTACACCTTC. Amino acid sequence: CASSLMQGERDGYTF.

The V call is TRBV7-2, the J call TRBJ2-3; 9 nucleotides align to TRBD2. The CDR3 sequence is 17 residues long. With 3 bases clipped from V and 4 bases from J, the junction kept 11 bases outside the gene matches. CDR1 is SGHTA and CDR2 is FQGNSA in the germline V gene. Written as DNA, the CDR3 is TGTGCCAGCAGCTTTGAGCGCGGGGGGGCTTCCGCAGATACGCAGTATTTT. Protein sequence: CASSFERGGASADTQYF.

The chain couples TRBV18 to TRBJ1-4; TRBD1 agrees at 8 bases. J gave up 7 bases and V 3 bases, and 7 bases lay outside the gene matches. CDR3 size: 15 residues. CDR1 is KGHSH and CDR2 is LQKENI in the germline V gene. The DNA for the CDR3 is TGTGCCAGCTCACCGACAGGGGCCCCGGGTGAAAAACTGTTTTTT. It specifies CASSPTGAPGEKLFF.

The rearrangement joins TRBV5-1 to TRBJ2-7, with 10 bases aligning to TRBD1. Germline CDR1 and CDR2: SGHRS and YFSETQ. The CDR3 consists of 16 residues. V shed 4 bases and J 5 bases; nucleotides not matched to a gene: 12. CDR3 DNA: TGCGCCAGCAGCCCTGGTGAGACAGGGGGCAGGGACGAGCAGTACTTC. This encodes CASSPGETGGRDEQYF.

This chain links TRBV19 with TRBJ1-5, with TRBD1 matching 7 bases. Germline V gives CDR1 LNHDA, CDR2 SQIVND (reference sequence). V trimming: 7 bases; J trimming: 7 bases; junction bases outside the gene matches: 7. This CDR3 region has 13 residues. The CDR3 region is CASTRGLQQPQHF. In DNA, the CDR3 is TGTGCCAGTACTAGGGGGCTGCAACAGCCCCAGCATTTT.

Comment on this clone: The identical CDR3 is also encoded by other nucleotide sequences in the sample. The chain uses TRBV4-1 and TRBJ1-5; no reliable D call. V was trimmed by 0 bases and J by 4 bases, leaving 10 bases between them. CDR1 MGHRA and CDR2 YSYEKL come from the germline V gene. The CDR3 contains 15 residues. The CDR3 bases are TGCGCCAGCAGCCAAGATCTTGGCGCAAATCAGCCCCAGCATTTT. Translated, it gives CASSQDLGANQPQHF.

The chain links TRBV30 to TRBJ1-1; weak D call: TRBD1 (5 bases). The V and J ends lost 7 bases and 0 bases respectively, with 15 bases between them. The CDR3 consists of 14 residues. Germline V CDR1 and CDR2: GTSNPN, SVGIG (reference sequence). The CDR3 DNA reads TGTGCCTCGGGCCCCGGGACGGTGAACACTGAAGCTTTCTTT. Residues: CASGPGTVNTEAFF.

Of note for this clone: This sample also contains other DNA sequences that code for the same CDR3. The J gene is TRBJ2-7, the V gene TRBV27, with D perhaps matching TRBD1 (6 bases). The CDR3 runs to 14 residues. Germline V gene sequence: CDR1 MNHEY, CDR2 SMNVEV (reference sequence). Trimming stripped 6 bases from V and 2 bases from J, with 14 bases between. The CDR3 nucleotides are TGTGCCAGCAGCCGTCGGGACACCGCCTACGAGCAGTACTTC. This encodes CASSRRDTAYEQYF.

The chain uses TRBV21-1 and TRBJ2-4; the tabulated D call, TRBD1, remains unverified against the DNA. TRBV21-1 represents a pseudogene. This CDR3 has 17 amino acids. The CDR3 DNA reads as TGTGCCAGCCACCCAAGTTTGACACATCTGACCAAAAACATTCAGTACTTC. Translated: CASHPSLTHLTKNIQYF.

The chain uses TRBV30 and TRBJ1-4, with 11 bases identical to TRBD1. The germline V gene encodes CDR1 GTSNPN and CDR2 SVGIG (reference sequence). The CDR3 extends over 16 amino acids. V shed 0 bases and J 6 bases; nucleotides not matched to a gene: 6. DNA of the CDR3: TGTGCCTGGAGTGTACTGTGGGACAGGGGGGATGAAAAACTGTTTTTT. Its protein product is CAWSVLWDRGDEKLFF. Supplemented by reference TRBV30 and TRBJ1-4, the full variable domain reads SQTIHQWPATLVQPVGSPLSLECTVEGTSNPNLYWYRQAAGRGLQLLFYSVGIGQISSEVPQNLSASRPQDRQFILSSKKLLLSDSGFYLCAWSVLWDRGDEKLFFGSGTQLSVL.

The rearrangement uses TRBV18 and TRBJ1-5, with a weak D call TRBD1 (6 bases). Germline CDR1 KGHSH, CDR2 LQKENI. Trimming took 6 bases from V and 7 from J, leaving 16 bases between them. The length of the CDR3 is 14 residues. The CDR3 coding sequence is TGTGCCAGCTCCCAGTCGTTGGGGGGCCAGCCCCAGCATTTT. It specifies CASSQSLGGQPQHF.